This TCR beta chain was found in a study of T cell repertoires and Cas9 in healthy adults. Study context: SpCas9-reactive CD4 and CD8 T cells were characterized for potency, cytotoxicity and lineage.

Data came from immunoSEQ multiplex PCR; TCRdb stores just in-frame clones and leaves some out. The table records some 220 clones, roughly 89% of them present only once. This clone was seen once. CDR3 size: 14 residues. The V gene's germline CDR1 is MNHGY and CDR2 SVAAGI. V was clipped by 5 bases and J by 5 bases, with 15 bases between them. Sequenced: SpCas9-reactive Tregs (CD4+, CD25+, CD127-, CD137+, CD154-) from PBMCs; culture status not recorded. V usage is TRBV6-9 and J usage is TRBJ2-5, with TRBD1 as a possible D gene (5 bases). The sequence derives from a human donor in good health. The CDR3, as DNA: TGTGCCAGCAGTAGGGGAAACTCAAAGGAGACCCAGTACTTC. It encodes CASSRGNSKETQYF.